Below, 19 T cell receptor beta chains from the same sample are listed, as sequenced in a study of cytomegalovirus exposure and HLA in healthy donors. TCRdb's table, derived via immunoSEQ multiplex PCR, lists solely in-frame clones and lacks some. The sample has over 150,000 clones; approximately 86% are singletons. Sequences were obtained from PBMCs. All receptors derive from a man aged 18 to 30 in good health and CMV-seropositive.

The chain carries TRBV9 and TRBJ2-7, with 10 bases fitting TRBD2. CDR1 is SGDLS, CDR2 YYNGEE, per germline. The CDR3 sequence is 15 residues long. The J segment lost 1 base and the V segment lost 0 bases, leaving 1 base of the junction unmatched. CDR3 DNA sequence: TGTGCCAGCAGCGTAGAAGCGGGAGGGTCCTACGAGCAGTACTTC. Its protein is CASSVEAGGSYEQYF.

The chain uses TRBV9 and TRBJ1-5; D is unclear. Germline V gene sequence: CDR1 SGDLS, CDR2 YYNGEE. The CDR3 extends over 14 amino acids. V dropped 0 bases and J dropped 9 bases, with 13 bases sitting between them. This CDR3 reads CASSVDWVEGPQHF. The DNA for the CDR3 is TGTGCCAGCAGCGTAGATTGGGTCGAGGGGCCCCAGCATTTT. Looking up the rest from reference TRBV9 and TRBJ1-5 gives the full variable domain: DSGVTQTPKHLITATGQRVTLRCSPRSGDLSVYWYQQSLDQGLQFLIQYYNGEERAKGNILERFSAQQFPDLHSELNLSSLELGDSALYFCASSVDWVEGPQHFGDGTRLSIL.

J is TRBJ2-2 and V is TRBV4-2; D remains unclear. Trimming pared 0 bases from V and 5 bases from J, leaving 7 bases between. Germline CDR1 and CDR2: LGHNA and YNFKEQ. There are 14 residues in the CDR3. CDR3 sequence (DNA): TGTGCCAGCAGCCAAGAGAGTCTGACCGGGGAGCTGTTTTTT. It encodes CASSQESLTGELFF.

The chain links TRBV6-5 to TRBJ1-4; D is unresolved. Trimming cost V 5 bases and J 10 bases, with 14 bases left between them. CDR1 is MNHEY, CDR2 SVGAGI, per germline. The CDR3 spans 13 residues. CDR3 nucleotide sequence: TGTGCCAGCAGTCTCACGACAATCGGAAAACTGTTTTTT. It codes for CASSLTTIGKLFF.

The gene calls are TRBV18 and TRBJ2-7, with 15 bases matching TRBD2. The CDR3 loop spans 16 amino acids. Germline trimming cut 3 bases from V and 4 bases from J; bases unmatched to any gene: 4. The germline gives CDR1 KGHSH, CDR2 LQKENI. CDR3 residues: CASSPGLAGGLYEQYF. The CDR3 nucleotides are TGTGCCAGCTCACCGGGACTAGCGGGAGGCCTATACGAGCAGTACTTC.

This clone was picked up one time. The J gene is TRBJ1-1, the V gene TRBV7-2, with 10 bases aligning to TRBD1. The germline V gene has CDR1 SGHTA and CDR2 FQGNSA. This CDR3 comprises 16 residues. The ends lost 5 bases at V and 4 bases at J; junction bases unmatched: 10. CDR3 in amino acids: CASSRQGAASSTEAFF. The CDR3 bases are TGTGCCAGCAGCCGACAGGGGGCCGCGTCGAGCACTGAAGCTTTCTTT.

This clone was observed a handful of times. The rearrangement uses TRBV5-1 and TRBJ1-2; no clear D. This CDR3 spans 12 amino acids. Trimming stripped 0 bases from V and 8 bases from J, with 8 bases between. Germline CDR1 is SGHRS and CDR2 is YFSETQ. CDR3 DNA: TGCGCCAGCAGCTTGGGAAGTCGGGGCTACACCTTC. Its translation is CASSLGSRGYTF. The full variable domain, completed using reference TRBV5-1 and TRBJ1-2, is KAGVTQTPRYLIKTRGQQVTLSCSPISGHRSVSWYQQTPGQGLQFLFEYFSETQRNKGNFPGRFSGRQFSNSRSEMNVSTLELGDSALYLCASSLGSRGYTFGSGTRLTVV.

V is TRBV5-6 and J is TRBJ2-1; possible D gene TRBD1, 5 bases. Germline V gene lookup returns CDR1 SGHDT and CDR2 YYEEEE. This CDR3 is 17 amino acids long. Trimming pared 4 bases from V and 6 bases from J, leaving 23 bases between. The CDR3 nucleotides are TGTGCCAGCAGCCCGCCCTTGGGGCAGGTGTACAGCAATGAGCAGTTCTTC. As protein: CASSPPLGQVYSNEQFF.

This sequence joins TRBV7-9 and TRBJ2-2; TRBD2 might be the D (6 bases). Germline lookup yields CDR1 SEHNR and CDR2 FQNEAQ (reference sequence). V lost 5 bases and J lost 4, with 11 bases in between. The CDR3 loop spans 14 amino acids. CDR3 loop: CASSLGSGTGELFF. CDR3 DNA: TGTGCCAGCAGCCTCGGTAGCGGCACCGGGGAGCTGTTTTTT.

This clone was seen only once. This chain uses TRBV27 with TRBJ2-7; 9 bases line up with TRBD2. Trimming removed 8 bases from V and 5 bases from J; junction bases left unmatched: 10. The CDR3 loop spans 14 amino acids. Germline values: CDR1 MNHEY, CDR2 SMNVEV (reference sequence). In nucleotides, the CDR3 is TGTGCCAGCGCCCCGAGCGGGGGGAGGGACGAGCAGTACTTC. Translating it yields CASAPSGGRDEQYF.

V and J are TRBV5-6 and TRBJ2-2, with TRBD2 matching 11 bases. The CDR3 has 18 amino acids. Germline CDR1 and CDR2: SGHDT and YYEEEE. After removal of 0 bases from V and 3 bases from J, the junction contained 7 bases not matched to a gene. CDR3 in amino acids: CASSLAASGGPYTGELFF. The CDR3 region has the DNA TGTGCCAGCAGCTTGGCGGCTAGCGGGGGGCCTTACACCGGGGAGCTGTTTTTT.

This rearrangement joins TRBV12-5 to TRBJ2-7; D remains unclear. Germline V CDR1 and CDR2: LGHNT, FRNRAP. The CDR3 runs to 12 residues. V was clipped by 7 bases and J by 2 bases, with 9 bases between them. CDR3 sequence reads: CASAGGAYEQYF. For the CDR3, the DNA is TGTGCTAGTGCCGGCGGCGCCTACGAGCAGTACTTC.

V gene TRBV7-2 combines with J gene TRBJ1-2; TRBD1 matches at 9 bases. The CDR3 has 15 residues. V lost 1 base and J lost 2; bases outside the gene matches: 2. Germline CDR1 and CDR2: SGHTA and FQGNSA. The CDR3: CASSLEGQGNYGYTF. CDR3 nucleotides: TGTGCCAGCAGCTTAGAGGGACAGGGAAACTATGGCTACACCTTC.

The chain links TRBV29-1 to TRBJ2-5; 8 positions match TRBD1. There are 11 residues in the CDR3. Germline CDR1 is SQVTM and CDR2 is ANQGSEA. The J segment lost 5 bases and the V segment lost 6 bases, leaving 2 bases of the junction unmatched. CDR3 loop: CSVNRGETQYF. CDR3 nucleotides: TGCAGCGTGAACAGGGGGGAGACCCAGTACTTC.

The rearrangement joins TRBV5-1 to TRBJ1-1; TRBD1 agrees at 7 bases. The ends lost 9 bases at V and 3 bases at J; junction bases unmatched: 11. The germline gives CDR1 SGHRS, CDR2 YFSETQ. There are 14 residues in the CDR3. The CDR3 sequence: CATKRGLVDTEAFF. Here the CDR3 DNA reads TGCGCCACCAAGAGGGGGCTGGTAGACACTGAAGCTTTCTTT. Together with reference TRBV5-1 and TRBJ1-1, the CDR3 gives the full variable domain: KAGVTQTPRYLIKTRGQQVTLSCSPISGHRSVSWYQQTPGQGLQFLFEYFSETQRNKGNFPGRFSGRQFSNSRSEMNVSTLELGDSALYLCATKRGLVDTEAFFGQGTRLTVV.

The chain joins TRBV6-6 to TRBJ1-2, with 10 positions matching TRBD1. The germline V gene has CDR1 MNHNY and CDR2 SVGAGI (reference sequence). The CDR3 spans 13 residues. The junction had 2 bases not matched to a gene; V was cut back by 6 bases and J by 4 bases. CDR3 DNA: TGTGCCAGCAGCGGGACAGGGGCCTATGGCTACACCTTC. Amino acid sequence: CASSGTGAYGYTF.

This clone showed up just once. This chain links TRBV7-2 with TRBJ2-7; 11 nucleotides align to TRBD2. Trimming took 7 bases from V and 0 from J; bases not matched to a gene: 8. The germline gives CDR1 SGHTA, CDR2 FQGNSA. This CDR3 has 16 amino acids. The CDR3 DNA sequence: TGTGCCAGCACATCTAGCGGGGGGATTGACTCCTACGAGCAGTACTTC. Its protein is CASTSSGGIDSYEQYF.

The chain links TRBV4-1 to TRBJ1-2; no clear D gene. Germline CDR1 is MGHRA and CDR2 is YSYEKL. The CDR3 length is 15 residues. Deletions cut 5 bases from V and 3 bases from J, with 16 bases between. CDR3 nucleotide sequence: TGCGCCAGCAGCATCCTGGGCAGTCCATACTATGGCTACACCTTC. Protein product: CASSILGSPYYGYTF.

This clone has at least ten counts. The chain's CDR3 is CASRVGGADTQYF. In DNA form, the CDR3 reads TGTGCCAGCAGGGTGGGGGGGGCAGATACGCAGTATTTT. This chain uses TRBV6-1 with TRBJ2-3, with TRBD2 matching over 7 bases. This CDR3 region has 13 residues. CDR1 and CDR2 (germline): MNHNS, SASEGT. V gave up 6 bases and J gave up 4 bases; unmatched junction bases: 4.